This TCR beta chain was observed in a study of blood T cell repertoires in COVID-19. Turning to the study itself: The study drew acute and convalescent COVID-19 samples from the United States, Italy and Spain. T cells, B-cell-depleted T cells, or PBMCs provided the cDNA or gDNA that served as material.

Seattle's cohort entered during active infection and was followed longitudinally. Per the study methods: Scientists estimated how many nucleated cells there were by amplifying reference gene primers. Sequencing used immunoSEQ multiplex PCR; TCRdb keeps in-frame clones, though not all of them. V, J and clone size are taken as reported in that table, and D and trimming were inferred from the DNA itself. Among some 200,000 clones, 84% were seen once, and the ten largest hold under 12%. The CDR3 totals 14 residues. From germline, CDR1 is SGHTA and CDR2 FQGNSA. The germline V and J ends were trimmed by 5 bases and 6 bases, with 14 bases remaining between them.

The receptor's source is an elderly woman with COVID-19, enrolled during active disease. The sequenced sample consisted of peripheral blood. This rearrangement joins TRBV7-2 to TRBJ1-5; tentatively, D is TRBD1 (6 bases). The CDR3 bases are TGTGCCAGCAGCCTCCGGGGGGCTGGTCAGCCCCAGCATTTT. Translated: CASSLRGAGQPQHF.